This T cell receptor beta chain was retrieved from a study of OX40 agonist ivuxolimab in advanced cancers. The V gene lost 1 base and the J gene lost 12 bases, with 7 bases spanning the gap. This CDR3 is 11 amino acids long. Germline V gene lookup returns CDR1 SGHTA and CDR2 FQGNSA. Notes on this clone: Its antigen is still unknown.

The table came from immunoSEQ multiplex PCR; TCRdb's copy has only in-frame clones and leaves some out. The table records 50,000 or so clones, 90% to 95% of them present only once. Broader study findings: At 0.1 to 3.0 mg/kg and by week 6, clonal expansion occurred in CD4+ and CD8+ blood T cells.

The J gene is TRBJ2-1, the V gene TRBV7-2; D is ambiguous. This clonotype was sampled from an adult with an advanced solid tumor such as melanoma, head and neck, liver or kidney cancer. The sequencing used CD4+ or CD8+ T cells sorted from blood, collected in a trial of the OX40 agonist ivuxolimab. For the CDR3, the DNA is TGTGCCAGCAGCTTAGGTAGATGGCAGTTCTTC. It encodes CASSLGRWQFF.